This note documents a single T cell receptor beta chain sequence. In germline, CDR1 is SEHNR, CDR2 FQNEAQ (reference sequence). V was cut by 1 base and J by 0 bases, with 11 bases left in between. The length of the CDR3 is 16 residues. These data come from a study of blood T cell repertoires in COVID-19. Study background: The analysed material was cDNA or gDNA that came from T cells, B-cell-depleted T cells, or PBMCs.

Using immunoSEQ multiplex PCR, the repertoire was profiled, and TCRdb retains in-frame clones only, with some absent. Here the sample spans 50,000 to 65,000 clones, just under 95% being singletons. The material sequenced was peripheral blood. This TCR derives from a human donor in a cohort sampled during active COVID-19. The chain links TRBV7-9 to TRBJ2-3; D gene uncertain. The CDR3 spells CASSLVYALSTDTQYF. DNA of the CDR3: TGTGCCAGCAGCTTAGTATACGCCCTAAGCACAGATACGCAGTATTTT.